A single sample gave rise to the 2 T cell receptor beta chains below, sequenced in a study of regulatory T cells in long-lasting Graves disease. Arm-PCR of CDR3 regions with iRepertoire HTBI primers generated TCR beta libraries. MiXCR, applied by TCRdb to the multiplex PCR reads, yields one record per CDR3 protein. Of a few hundred thousand distinct CDR3 sequences in the sample, roughly a quarter were seen once. The time point is: persistent/refractory GD, antithyroid drugs over 5 years with positive TRAb. The TCR library used RNA extracted from PBMCs. This specimen consisted of peripheral blood mononuclear cells (PBMCs), obtained when the disease was refractory, from a patient treated with antithyroid drugs. The receptors were sampled from a female donor with Graves disease.

The V gene is TRBV25-1, the J gene TRBJ2-7, with 8 bases lining up with TRBD2. With 4 bases clipped from V and 7 bases from J, the junction kept 6 bases outside the gene matches. The CDR3 loop spans 13 amino acids. The germline gives CDR1 MGHDK, CDR2 SYGVNS. CDR3 in amino acids: CASSGTGGGEQYF. Written as DNA, the CDR3 is TGTGCCAGCAGTGGTACGGGAGGGGGAGAGCAGTACTTC.

The J gene is TRBJ2-2, the V gene TRBV10-3; a possible D gene is TRBD2 (6 bases). Trimming shortened V by 6 bases and J by 1 base, and 15 bases separated the two germline ends. Germline V lookup: CDR1 ENHRY, CDR2 SYGVKD. This CDR3 has 16 residues. The CDR3 DNA reads TGTGCCATCAGCAGATTAGCGGAGGAGAACACCGGGGAGCTGTTTTTT. This codes for CAISRLAEENTGELFF.